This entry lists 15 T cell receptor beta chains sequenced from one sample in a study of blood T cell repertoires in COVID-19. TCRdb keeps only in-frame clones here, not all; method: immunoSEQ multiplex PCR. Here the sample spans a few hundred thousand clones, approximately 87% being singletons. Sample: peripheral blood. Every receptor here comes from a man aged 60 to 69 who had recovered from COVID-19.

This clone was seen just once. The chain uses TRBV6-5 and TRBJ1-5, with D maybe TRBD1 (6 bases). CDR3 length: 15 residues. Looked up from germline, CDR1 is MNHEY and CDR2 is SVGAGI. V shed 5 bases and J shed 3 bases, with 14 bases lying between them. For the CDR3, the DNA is TGTGCCAGCAGTCCCGGACAGTTGGTCAATCAGCCCCAGCATTTT. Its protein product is CASSPGQLVNQPQHF.

The CDR3 coding sequence is TGCAGCGGGGCCCTGACAGGGTATAGCAATCAGCCCCAGCATTTT. Its protein product is CSGALTGYSNQPQHF. V and J are TRBV29-1 and TRBJ1-5, with 7 bases that match TRBD1. The V segment lost 7 bases and the J segment 0 bases; nucleotides outside the gene matches: 9. The CDR3 length is 15 residues. Germline assignment: CDR1 SQVTM and CDR2 ANQGSEA.

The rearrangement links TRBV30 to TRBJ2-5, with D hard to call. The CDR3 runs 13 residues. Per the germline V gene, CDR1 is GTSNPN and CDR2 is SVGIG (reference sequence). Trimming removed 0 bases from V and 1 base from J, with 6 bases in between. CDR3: CAWSVVFQETQYF. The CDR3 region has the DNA TGTGCCTGGAGTGTTGTCTTCCAAGAGACCCAGTACTTC. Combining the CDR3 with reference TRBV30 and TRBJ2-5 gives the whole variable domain SQTIHQWPATLVQPVGSPLSLECTVEGTSNPNLYWYRQAAGRGLQLLFYSVGIGQISSEVPQNLSASRPQDRQFILSSKKLLLSDSGFYLCAWSVVFQETQYFGPGTRLLVL.

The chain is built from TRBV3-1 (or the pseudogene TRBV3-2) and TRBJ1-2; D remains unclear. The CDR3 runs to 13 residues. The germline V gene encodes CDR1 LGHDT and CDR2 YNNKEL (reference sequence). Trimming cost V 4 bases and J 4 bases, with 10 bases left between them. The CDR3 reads CASSPGGSYGYTF. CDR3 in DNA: TGTGCCAGCAGCCCGGGTGGGAGCTATGGCTACACCTTC.

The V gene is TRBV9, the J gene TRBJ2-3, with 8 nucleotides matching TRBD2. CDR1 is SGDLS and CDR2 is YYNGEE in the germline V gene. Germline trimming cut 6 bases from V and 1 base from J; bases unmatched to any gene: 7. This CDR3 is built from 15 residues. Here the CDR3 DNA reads TGTGCCAGCACTGTAGGAGCGGGGGGCACAGATACGCAGTATTTT. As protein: CASTVGAGGTDTQYF.

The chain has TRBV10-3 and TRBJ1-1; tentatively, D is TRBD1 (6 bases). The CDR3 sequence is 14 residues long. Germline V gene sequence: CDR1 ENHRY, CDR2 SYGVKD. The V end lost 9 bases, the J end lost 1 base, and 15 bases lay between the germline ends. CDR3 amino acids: CAISGDMTNTEAFF. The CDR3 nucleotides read TGTGCCATTTCAGGGGATATGACGAACACTGAAGCTTTCTTT.

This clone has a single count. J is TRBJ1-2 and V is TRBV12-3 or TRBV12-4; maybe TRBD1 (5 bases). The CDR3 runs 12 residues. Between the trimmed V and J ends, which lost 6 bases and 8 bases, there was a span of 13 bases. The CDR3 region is CASSPGLGGYTF. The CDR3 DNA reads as TGTGCCAGCAGCCCGGGACTCGGAGGCTACACCTTC.

The DNA of the CDR3 is TGTGCCAGCAGCTTAGATGCGGGGGACACTGAAGCTTTCTTT. This translates into CASSLDAGDTEAFF. The chain joins TRBV7-3 to TRBJ1-1, with D possibly being TRBD1 (5 bases). V shed 2 bases and J shed 3 bases, with 10 bases lying between them. Germline assignment: CDR1 SGHTA and CDR2 FQGTGA. There are 14 residues in the CDR3.

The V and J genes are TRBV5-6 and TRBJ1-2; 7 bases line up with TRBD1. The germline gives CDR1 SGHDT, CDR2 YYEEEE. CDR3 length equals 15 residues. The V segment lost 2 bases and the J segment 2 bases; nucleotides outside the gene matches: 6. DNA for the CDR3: TGTGCCAGCAGCTTATATAGGGACAGAAACTATGGCTACACCTTC. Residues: CASSLYRDRNYGYTF.

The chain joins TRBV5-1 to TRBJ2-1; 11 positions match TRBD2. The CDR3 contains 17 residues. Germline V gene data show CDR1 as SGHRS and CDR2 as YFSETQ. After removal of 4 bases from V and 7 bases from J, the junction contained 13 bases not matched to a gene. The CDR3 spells CASSPGVLAGVSNEQFF. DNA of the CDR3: TGCGCCAGCAGCCCGGGGGTACTAGCGGGGGTCTCAAATGAGCAGTTCTTC. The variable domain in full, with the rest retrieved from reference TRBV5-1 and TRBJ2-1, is KAGVTQTPRYLIKTRGQQVTLSCSPISGHRSVSWYQQTPGQGLQFLFEYFSETQRNKGNFPGRFSGRQFSNSRSEMNVSTLELGDSALYLCASSPGVLAGVSNEQFFGPGTRLTVL.

As DNA, the CDR3 is TGTGCCAGCAGATCCCCGACAGGAGAGACCCAGTACTTC. Amino acids: CASRSPTGETQYF. This chain connects TRBV6-5 to TRBJ2-5; possible D gene TRBD1, 6 bases. The CDR3 has 13 amino acids. Germline V gene data show CDR1 as MNHEY and CDR2 as SVGAGI. V was clipped by 6 bases and J by 4 bases, with 12 bases between them.

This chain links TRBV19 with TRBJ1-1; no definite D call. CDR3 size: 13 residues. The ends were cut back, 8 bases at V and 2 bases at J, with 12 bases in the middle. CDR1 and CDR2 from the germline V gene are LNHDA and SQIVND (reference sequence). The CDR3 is CASALPGNTEAFF. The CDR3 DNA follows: TGTGCCAGTGCTCTTCCGGGTAACACTGAAGCTTTCTTT.

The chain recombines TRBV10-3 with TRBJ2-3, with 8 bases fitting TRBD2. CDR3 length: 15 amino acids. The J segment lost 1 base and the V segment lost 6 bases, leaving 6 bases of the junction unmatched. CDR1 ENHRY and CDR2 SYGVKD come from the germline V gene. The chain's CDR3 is CAIRPAGAGTDTQYF. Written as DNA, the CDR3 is TGTGCCATCAGGCCAGCGGGAGCAGGCACAGATACGCAGTATTTT.

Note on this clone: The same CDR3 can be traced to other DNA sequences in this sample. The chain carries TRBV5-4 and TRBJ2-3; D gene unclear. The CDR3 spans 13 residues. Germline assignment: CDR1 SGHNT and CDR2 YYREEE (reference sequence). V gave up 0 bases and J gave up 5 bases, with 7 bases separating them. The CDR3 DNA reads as TGTGCCAGCAGCTTGGTTGGCGGAGATACGCAGTATTTT. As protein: CASSLVGGDTQYF.

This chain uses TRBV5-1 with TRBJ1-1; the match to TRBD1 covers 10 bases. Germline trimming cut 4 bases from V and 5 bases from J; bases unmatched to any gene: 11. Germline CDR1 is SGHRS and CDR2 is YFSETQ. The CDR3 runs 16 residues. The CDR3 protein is CASSPGTGARGTEAFF. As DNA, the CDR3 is TGCGCCAGCAGCCCCGGGACAGGGGCTCGAGGGACTGAAGCTTTCTTT.